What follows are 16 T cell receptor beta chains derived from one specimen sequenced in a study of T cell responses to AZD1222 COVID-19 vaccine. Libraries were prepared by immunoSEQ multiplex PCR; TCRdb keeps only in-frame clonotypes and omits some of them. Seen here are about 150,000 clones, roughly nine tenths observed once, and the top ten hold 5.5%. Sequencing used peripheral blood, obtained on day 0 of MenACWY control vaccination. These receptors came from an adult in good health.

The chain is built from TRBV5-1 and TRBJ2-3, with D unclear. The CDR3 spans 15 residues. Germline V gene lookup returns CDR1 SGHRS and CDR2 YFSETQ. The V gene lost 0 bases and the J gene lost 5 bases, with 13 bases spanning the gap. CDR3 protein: CASSLDLASQDTQYF. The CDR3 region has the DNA TGCGCCAGCAGCTTGGATCTGGCCAGCCAAGATACGCAGTATTTT.

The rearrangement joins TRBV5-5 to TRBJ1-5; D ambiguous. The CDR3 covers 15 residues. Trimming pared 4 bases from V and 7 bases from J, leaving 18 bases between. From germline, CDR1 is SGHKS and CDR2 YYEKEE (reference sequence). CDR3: CASSLDSGRTQPQHF. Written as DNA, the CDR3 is TGTGCCAGCAGCCTGGATAGTGGTCGGACGCAGCCCCAGCATTTT. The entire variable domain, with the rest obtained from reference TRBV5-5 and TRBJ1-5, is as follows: DAGVTQSPTHLIKTRGQQVTLRCSPISGHKSVSWYQQVLGQGPQFIFQYYEKEERGRGNFPDRFSARQFPNYSSELNVNALLLGDSALYLCASSLDSGRTQPQHFGDGTRLSIL.

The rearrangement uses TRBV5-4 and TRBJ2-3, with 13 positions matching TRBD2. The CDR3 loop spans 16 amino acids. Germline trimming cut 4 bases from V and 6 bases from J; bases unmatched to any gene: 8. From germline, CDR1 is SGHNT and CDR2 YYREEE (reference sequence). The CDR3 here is CASSQTSGGDEDTQYF. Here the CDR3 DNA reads TGTGCCAGCAGCCAAACTAGCGGGGGGGATGAGGATACGCAGTATTTT. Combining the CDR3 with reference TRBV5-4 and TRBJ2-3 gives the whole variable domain ETGVTQSPTHLIKTRGQQVTLRCSSQSGHNTVSWYQQALGQGPQFIFQYYREEENGRGNFPPRFSGLQFPNYSSELNVNALELDDSALYLCASSQTSGGDEDTQYFGPGTRLTVL.

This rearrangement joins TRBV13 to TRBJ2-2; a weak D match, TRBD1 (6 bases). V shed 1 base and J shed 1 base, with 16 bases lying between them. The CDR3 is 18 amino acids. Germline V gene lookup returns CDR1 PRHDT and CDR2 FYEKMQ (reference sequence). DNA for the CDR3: TGTGCCAGCAGCTTAGAAGGGGGTGTGGCCCTGAACACCGGGGAGCTGTTTTTT. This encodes CASSLEGGVALNTGELFF.

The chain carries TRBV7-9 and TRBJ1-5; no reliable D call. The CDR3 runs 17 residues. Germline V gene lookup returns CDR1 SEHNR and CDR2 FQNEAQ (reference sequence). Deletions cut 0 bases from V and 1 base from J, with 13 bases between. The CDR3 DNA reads TGTGCCAGCAGCTTAGCCCACGGGCAAGGCAGCAATCAGCCCCAGCATTTT. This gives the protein CASSLAHGQGSNQPQHF.

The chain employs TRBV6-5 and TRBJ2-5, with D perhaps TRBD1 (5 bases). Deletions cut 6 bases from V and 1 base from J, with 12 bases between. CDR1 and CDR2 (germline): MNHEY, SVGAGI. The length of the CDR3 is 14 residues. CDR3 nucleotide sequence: TGTGCCAGCAGGCCCGTGGACACCCAAGAGACCCAGTACTTC. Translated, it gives CASRPVDTQETQYF.

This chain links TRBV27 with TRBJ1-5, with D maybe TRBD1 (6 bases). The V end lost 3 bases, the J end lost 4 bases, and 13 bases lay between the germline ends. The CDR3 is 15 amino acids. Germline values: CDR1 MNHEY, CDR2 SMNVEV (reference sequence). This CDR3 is CASSFGQGRNQPQHF. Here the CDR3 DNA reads TGTGCCAGCAGTTTCGGGCAGGGGAGGAATCAGCCCCAGCATTTT.

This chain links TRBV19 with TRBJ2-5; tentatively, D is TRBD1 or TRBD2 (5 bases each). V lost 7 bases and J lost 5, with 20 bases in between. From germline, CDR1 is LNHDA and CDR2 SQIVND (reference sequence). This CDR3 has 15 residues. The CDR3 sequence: CASKRGARFRETQYF. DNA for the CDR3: TGTGCCAGTAAGAGGGGCGCCCGATTTCGGGAGACCCAGTACTTC.

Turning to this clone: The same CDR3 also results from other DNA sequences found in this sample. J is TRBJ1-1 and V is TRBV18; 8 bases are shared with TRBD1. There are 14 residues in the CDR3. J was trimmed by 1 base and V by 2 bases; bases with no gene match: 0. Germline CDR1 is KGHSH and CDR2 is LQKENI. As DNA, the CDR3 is TGTGCCAGCTCACCAGGGACAGGGAACACTGAAGCTTTCTTT. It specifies CASSPGTGNTEAFF. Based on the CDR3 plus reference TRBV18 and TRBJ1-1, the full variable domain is NAGVMQNPRHLVRRRGQEARLRCSPMKGHSHVYWYRQLPEEGLKFMVYLQKENIIDESGMPKERFSAEFPKEGPSILRIQQVVRGDSAAYFCASSPGTGNTEAFFGQGTRLTVV.

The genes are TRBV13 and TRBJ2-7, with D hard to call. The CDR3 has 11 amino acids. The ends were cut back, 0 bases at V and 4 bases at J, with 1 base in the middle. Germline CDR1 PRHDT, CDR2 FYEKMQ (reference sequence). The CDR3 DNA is TGTGCCAGCAGCTTAGGGTACGAGCAGTACGTC. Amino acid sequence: CASSLGYEQYV.

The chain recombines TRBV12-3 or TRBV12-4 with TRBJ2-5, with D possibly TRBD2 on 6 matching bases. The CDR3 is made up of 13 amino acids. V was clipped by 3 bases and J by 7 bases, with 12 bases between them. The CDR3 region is CASSLKGSGTQYF. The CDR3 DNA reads TGTGCCAGCAGTTTGAAGGGTAGCGGGACCCAGTACTTC.

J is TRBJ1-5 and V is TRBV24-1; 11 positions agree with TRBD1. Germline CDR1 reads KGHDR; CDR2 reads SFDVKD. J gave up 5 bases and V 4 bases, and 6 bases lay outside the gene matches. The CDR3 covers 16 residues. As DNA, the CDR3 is TGTGCCACCAGTGAAACGGGACAGGGGGTTTATCAGCCCCAGCATTTT. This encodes CATSETGQGVYQPQHF.

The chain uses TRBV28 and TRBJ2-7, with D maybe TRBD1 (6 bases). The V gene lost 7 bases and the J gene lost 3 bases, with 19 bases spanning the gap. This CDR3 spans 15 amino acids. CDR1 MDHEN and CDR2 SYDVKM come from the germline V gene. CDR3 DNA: TGTGCCAGCACTGAAAGCACCGGGACAAACTACGAGCAGTACGTC. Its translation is CASTESTGTNYEQYV.

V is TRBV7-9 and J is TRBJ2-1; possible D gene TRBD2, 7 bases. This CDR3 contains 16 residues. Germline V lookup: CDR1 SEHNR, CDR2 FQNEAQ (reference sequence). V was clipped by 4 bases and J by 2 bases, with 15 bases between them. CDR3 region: CASSSARGQTYNEQFF. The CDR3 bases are TGTGCCAGCAGCTCGGCGCGGGGGCAAACCTACAATGAGCAGTTCTTC.

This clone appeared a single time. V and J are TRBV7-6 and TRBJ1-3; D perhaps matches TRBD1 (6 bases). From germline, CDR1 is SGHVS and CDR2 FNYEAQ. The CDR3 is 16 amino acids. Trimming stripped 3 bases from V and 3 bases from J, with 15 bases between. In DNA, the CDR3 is TGTGCCAGCAGCTTGGGCTGGGGGGGCGATGGAAACACCATATATTTT. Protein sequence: CASSLGWGGDGNTIYF.

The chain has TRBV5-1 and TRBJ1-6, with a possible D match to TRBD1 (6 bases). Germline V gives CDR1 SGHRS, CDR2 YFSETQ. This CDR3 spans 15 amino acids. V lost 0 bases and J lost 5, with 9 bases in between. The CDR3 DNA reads TGCGCCAGCAGCTTGGCAGGGGTGGATAATTCACCCCTCCACTTT. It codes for CASSLAGVDNSPLHF.